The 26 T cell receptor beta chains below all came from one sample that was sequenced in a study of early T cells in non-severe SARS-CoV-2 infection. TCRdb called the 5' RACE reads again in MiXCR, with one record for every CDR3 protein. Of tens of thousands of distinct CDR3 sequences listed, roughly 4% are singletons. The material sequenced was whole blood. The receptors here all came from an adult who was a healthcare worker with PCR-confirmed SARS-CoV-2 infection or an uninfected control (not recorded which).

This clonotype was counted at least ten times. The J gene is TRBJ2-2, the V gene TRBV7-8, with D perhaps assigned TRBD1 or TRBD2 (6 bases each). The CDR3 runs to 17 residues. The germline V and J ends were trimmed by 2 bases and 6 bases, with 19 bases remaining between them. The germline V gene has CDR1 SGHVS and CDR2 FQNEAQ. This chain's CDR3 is CASSLRSRRGPAGELFF. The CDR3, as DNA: TGTGCCAGCAGCTTAAGGTCCCGACGGGGGCCGGCCGGGGAGCTGTTTTTT.

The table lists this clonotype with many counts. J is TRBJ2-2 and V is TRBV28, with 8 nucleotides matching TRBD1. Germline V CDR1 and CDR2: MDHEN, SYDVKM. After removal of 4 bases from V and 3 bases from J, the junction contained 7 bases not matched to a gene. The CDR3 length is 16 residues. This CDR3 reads CASSSPGQAHTGELFF. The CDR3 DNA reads TGTGCCAGCAGTTCCCCGGGACAGGCTCACACCGGGGAGCTGTTTTTT.

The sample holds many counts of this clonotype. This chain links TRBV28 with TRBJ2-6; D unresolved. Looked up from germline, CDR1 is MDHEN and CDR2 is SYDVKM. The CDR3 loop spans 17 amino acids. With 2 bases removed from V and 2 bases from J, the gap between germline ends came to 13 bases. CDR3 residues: CASSLSLGTTGANVLTF. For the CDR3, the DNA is TGTGCCAGCAGTTTAAGCCTGGGAACAACTGGGGCCAACGTCCTGACTTTC.

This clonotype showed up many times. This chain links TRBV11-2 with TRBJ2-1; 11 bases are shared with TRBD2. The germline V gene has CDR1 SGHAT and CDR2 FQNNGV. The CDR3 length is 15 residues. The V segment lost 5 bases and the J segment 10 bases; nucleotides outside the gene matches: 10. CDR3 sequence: CASSPGLAESGEQFF. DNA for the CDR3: TGTGCCAGCAGCCCGGGACTAGCGGAGTCAGGGGAGCAGTTCTTC.

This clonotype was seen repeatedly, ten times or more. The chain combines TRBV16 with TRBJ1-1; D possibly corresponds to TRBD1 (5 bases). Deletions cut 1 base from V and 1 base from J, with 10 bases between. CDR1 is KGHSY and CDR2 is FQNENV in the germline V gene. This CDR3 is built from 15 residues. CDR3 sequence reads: CASSQWGGTNTEAFF. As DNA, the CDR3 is TGTGCCAGCAGCCAATGGGGGGGGACGAACACTGAAGCTTTCTTT.

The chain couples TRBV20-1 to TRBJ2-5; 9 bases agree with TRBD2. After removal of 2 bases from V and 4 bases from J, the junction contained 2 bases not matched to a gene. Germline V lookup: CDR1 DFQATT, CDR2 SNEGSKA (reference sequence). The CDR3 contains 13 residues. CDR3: CSARNSGRETQYF. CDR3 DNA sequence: TGCAGTGCTAGAAATAGCGGGAGAGAGACCCAGTACTTC.

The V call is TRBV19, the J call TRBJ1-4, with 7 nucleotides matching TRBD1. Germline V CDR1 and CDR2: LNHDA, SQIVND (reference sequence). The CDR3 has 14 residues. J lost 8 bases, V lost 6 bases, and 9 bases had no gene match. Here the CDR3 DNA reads TGTGCCAGTAGACAGGGGAGTCGCTCGGAAAAACTGTTTTTT. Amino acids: CASRQGSRSEKLFF.

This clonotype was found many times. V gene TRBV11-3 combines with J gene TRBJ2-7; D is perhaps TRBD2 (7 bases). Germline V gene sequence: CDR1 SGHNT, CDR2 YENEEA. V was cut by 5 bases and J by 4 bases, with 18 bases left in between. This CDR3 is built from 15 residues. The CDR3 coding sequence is TGTGCCAGCAGCCTGCGAGGGGGGGCTACGTACGAGCAGTACTTC. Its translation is CASSLRGGATYEQYF. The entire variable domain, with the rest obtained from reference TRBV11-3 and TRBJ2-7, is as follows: EAGVVQSPRYKIIEKKQPVAFWCNPISGHNTLYWYLQNLGQGPELLIRYENEEAVDDSQLPKDRFSAERLKGVDSTLKIQPAELGDSAVYLCASSLRGGATYEQYFGPGTRLTVT.

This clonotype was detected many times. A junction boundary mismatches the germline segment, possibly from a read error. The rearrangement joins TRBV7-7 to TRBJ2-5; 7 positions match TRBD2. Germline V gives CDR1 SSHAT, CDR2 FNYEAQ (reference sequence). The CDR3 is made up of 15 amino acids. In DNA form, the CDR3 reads TGTGCTAGCAGCTTATCAGGGTTGGGAGGGTCGGCCCAGTACTTC. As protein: CASSLSGLGGSAQYF.

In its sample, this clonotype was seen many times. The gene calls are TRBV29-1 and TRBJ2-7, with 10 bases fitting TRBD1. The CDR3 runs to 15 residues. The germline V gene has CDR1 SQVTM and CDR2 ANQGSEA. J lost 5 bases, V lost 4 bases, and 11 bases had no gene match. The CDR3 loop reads CSVAPRDRGIHEQYF. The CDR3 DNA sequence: TGCAGCGTTGCCCCCCGGGACAGGGGAATCCACGAGCAGTACTTC.

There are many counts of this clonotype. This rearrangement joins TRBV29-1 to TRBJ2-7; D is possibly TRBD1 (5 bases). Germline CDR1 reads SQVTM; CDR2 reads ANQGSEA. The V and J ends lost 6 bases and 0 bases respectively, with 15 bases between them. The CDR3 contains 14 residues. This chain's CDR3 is CSVAYRQSSYEQYF. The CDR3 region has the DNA TGCAGCGTCGCTTATCGACAGAGCTCCTACGAGCAGTACTTC.

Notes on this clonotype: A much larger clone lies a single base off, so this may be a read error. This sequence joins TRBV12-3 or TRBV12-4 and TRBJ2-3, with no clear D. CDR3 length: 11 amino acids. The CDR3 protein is CVSSLTDTQYF. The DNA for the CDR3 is TGTGTCAGCTCCCTTACAGATACGCAGTATTTT.

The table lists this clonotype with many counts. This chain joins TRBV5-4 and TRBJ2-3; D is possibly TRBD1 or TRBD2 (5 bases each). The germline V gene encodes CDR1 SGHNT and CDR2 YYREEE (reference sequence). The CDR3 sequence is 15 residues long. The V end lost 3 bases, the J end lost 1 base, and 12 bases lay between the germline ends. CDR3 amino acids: CASSYPGPGTDTQYF. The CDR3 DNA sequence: TGTGCCAGCAGCTACCCGGGACCCGGCACAGATACGCAGTATTTT.

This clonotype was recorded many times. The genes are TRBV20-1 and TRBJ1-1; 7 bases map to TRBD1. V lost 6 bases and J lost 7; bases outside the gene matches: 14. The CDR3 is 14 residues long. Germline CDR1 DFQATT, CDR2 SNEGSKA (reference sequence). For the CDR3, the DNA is TGCAGTGCCCCCCGGTACAGGGGTGTCGTTGAAGCTTTCTTT. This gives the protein CSAPRYRGVVEAFF.

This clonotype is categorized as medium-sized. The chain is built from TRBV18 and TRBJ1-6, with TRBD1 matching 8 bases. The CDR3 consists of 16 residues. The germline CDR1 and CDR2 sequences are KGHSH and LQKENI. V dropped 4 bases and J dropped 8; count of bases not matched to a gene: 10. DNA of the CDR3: TGTGCCAGCTCACAGCGGACAGGGACGATAGATTCACCCCTCCACTTT. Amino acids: CASSQRTGTIDSPLHF. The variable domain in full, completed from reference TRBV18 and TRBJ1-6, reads NAGVMQNPRHLVRRRGQEARLRCSPMKGHSHVYWYRQLPEEGLKFMVYLQKENIIDESGMPKERFSAEFPKEGPSILRIQQVVRGDSAAYFCASSQRTGTIDSPLHFGNGTRLTVT.

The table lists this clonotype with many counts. Here the CDR3 reads CASTEPGERTPYNEQFF. CDR3 coding DNA: TGTGCCAGCACCGAGCCCGGGGAGCGGACACCCTACAATGAGCAGTTCTTC. V and J are TRBV6-2 or TRBV6-3 and TRBJ2-1; tentatively, D is TRBD1 or TRBD2 (5 bases each). Trimming removed 7 bases from V and 2 bases from J, with 21 bases in between. CDR3 length: 17 amino acids. In germline, CDR1 is MNHEY, CDR2 SVGEGT.

In DNA form, the CDR3 reads TGCAGCGTCGAATGGAGGGGTGAGACCCAGTACTTC. Its protein is CSVEWRGETQYF. The J gene is TRBJ2-5, the V gene TRBV29-1; D perhaps matches TRBD2 (6 bases). V dropped 6 bases and J dropped 5 bases, with 13 bases sitting between them. This CDR3 region has 12 residues. Germline CDR1 is SQVTM and CDR2 is ANQGSEA.

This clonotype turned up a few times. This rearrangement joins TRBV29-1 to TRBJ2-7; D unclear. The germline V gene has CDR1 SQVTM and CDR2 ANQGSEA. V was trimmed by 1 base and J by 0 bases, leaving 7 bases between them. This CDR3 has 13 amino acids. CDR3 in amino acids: CSVEVGSSYEQYF. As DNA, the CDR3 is TGCAGCGTTGAAGTCGGAAGCTCCTACGAGCAGTACTTC.

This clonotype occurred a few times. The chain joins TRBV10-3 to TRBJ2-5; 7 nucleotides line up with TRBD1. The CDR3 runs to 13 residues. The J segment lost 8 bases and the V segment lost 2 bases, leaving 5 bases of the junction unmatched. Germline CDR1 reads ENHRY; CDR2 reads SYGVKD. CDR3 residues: CAISEDYRGTQYF. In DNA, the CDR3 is TGTGCCATCAGTGAGGACTACAGGGGTACCCAGTACTTC.

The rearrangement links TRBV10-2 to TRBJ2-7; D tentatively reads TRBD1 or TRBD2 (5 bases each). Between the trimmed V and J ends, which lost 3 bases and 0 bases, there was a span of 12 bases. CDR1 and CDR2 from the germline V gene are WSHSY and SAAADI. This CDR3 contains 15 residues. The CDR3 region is CASSEPGLVSYEQYF. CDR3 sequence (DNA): TGCGCCAGCAGTGAACCGGGGCTAGTCTCCTACGAGCAGTACTTC.

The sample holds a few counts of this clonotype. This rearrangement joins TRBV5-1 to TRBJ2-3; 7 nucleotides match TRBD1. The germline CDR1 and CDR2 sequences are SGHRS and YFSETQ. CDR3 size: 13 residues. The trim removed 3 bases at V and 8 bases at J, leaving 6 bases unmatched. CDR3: CASSSDRFTTQYF. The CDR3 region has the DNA TGCGCCAGCAGCTCGGACAGGTTCACTACGCAGTATTTT. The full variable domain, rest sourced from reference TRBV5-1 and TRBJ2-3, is KAGVTQTPRYLIKTRGQQVTLSCSPISGHRSVSWYQQTPGQGLQFLFEYFSETQRNKGNFPGRFSGRQFSNSRSEMNVSTLELGDSALYLCASSSDRFTTQYFGPGTRLTVL.

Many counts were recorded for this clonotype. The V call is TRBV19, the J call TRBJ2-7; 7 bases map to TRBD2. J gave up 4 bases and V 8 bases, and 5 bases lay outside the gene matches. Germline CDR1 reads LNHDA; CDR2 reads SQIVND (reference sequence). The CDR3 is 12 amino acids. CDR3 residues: CASGRGDYEQYF. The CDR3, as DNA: TGTGCCAGTGGCCGGGGGGATTACGAGCAGTACTTC.

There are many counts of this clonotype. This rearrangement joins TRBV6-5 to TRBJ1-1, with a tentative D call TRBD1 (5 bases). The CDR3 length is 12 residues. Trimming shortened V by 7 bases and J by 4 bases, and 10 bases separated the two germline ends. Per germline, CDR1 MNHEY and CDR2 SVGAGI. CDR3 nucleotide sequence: TGTGCCAGCACCCGGGGGGGCACTGAAGCTTTCTTT. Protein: CASTRGGTEAFF.

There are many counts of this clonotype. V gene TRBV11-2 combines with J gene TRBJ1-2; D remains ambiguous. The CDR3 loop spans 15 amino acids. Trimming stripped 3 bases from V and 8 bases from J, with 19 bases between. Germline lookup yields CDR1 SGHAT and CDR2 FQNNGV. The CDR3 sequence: CASSLYSGQRGGYTF. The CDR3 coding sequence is TGTGCCAGCAGCTTGTACTCCGGGCAACGGGGAGGCTACACCTTC.

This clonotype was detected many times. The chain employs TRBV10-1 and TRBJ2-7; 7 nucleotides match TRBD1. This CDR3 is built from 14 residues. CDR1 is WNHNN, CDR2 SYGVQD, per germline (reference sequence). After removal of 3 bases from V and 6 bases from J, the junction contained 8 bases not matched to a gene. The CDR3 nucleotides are TGCGCCAGCAGTGATAGGGACAGAGATTCCGAGCAGTACTTC. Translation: CASSDRDRDSEQYF.

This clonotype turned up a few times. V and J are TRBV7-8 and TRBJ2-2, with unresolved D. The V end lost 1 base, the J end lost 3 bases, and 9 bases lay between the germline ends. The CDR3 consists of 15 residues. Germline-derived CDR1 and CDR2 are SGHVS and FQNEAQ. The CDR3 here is CASSLVLTDTGELFF. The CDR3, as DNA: TGTGCCAGCAGCTTAGTGTTAACAGACACCGGGGAGCTGTTTTTT.